The source of this T cell receptor beta chain is a study of T cell responses to AZD1222 COVID-19 vaccine. Looking at the study overall: Pooled in the analysis were second doses at about 4 or about 12 weeks.

Profiled with immunoSEQ multiplex PCR; TCRdb holds only in-frame clones, not every one. The table records fewer than 200,000 clones, 85% to 90% of them present only once. From germline, CDR1 is SNHLY and CDR2 FYNNEI. Unmatched junction bases numbered 8, after V lost 3 bases and J lost 2 bases. The CDR3 has 16 residues. This clone is a singleton in its sample. The chain links TRBV2 to TRBJ2-7, with 9 bases lining up with TRBD2. The sequence came from an adult in good health. The sample here was peripheral blood, taken on day 0 of AZD1222 vaccination. The CDR3 reads CASSEPGSGRPYEQYF. CDR3 in DNA: TGTGCCAGCAGTGAGCCGGGTAGCGGGAGACCCTACGAGCAGTACTTC.